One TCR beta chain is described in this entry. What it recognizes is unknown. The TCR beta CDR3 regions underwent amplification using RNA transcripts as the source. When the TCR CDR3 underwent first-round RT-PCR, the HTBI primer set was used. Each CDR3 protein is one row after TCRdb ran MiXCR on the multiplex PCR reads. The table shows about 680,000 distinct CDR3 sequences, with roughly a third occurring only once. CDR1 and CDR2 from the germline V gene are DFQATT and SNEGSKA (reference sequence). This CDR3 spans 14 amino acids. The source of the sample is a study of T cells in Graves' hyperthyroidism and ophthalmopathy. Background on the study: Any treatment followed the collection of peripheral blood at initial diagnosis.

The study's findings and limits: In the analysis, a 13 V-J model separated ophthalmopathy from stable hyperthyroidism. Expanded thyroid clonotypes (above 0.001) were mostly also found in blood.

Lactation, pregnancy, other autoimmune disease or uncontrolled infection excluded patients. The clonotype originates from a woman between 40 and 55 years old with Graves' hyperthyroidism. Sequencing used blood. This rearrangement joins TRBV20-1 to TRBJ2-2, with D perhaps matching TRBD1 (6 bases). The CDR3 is CSSKGQPNTGELFF. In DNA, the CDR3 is TGCAGCAGTAAGGGACAACCGAACACCGGGGAGCTGTTTTTT.